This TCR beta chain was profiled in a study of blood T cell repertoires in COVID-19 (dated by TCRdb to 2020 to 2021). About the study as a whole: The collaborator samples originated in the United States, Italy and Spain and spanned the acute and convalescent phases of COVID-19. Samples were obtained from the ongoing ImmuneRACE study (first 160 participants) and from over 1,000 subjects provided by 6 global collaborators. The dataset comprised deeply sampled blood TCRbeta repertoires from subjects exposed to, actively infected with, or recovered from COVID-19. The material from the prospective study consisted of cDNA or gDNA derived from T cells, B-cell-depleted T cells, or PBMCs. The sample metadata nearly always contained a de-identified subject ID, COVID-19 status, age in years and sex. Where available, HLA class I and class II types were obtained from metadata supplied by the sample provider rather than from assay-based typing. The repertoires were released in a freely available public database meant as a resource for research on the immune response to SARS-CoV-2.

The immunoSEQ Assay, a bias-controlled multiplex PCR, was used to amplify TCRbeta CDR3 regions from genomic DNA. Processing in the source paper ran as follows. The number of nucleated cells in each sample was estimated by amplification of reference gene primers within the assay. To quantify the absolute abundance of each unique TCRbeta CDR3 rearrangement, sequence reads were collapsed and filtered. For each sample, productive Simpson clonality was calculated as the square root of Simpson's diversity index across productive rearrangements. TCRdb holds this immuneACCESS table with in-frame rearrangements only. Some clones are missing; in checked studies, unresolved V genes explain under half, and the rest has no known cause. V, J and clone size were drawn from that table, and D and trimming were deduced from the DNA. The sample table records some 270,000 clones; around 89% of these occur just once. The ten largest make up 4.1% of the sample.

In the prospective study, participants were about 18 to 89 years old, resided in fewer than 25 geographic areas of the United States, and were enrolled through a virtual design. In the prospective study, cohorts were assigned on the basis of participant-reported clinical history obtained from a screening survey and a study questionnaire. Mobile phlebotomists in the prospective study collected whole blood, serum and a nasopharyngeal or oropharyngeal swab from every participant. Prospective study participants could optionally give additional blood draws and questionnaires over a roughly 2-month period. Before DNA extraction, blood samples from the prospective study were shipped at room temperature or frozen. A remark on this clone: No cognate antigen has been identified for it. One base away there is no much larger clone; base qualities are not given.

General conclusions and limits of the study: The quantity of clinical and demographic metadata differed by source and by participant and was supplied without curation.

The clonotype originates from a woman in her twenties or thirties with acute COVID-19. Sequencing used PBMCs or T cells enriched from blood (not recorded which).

The CDR3 protein: CASSRDRSQETQYF. Read as DNA, the sequence is TGTGCCAGCTCAAGGGACAGGAGTCAAGAGACCCAGTACTTC. Recombination joined TRBV18 with TRBJ2-5; TRBD1 aligns with 8 central bases. The CDR3 has 14 amino acids, counting the end cysteine and phenylalanine. Only the CDR3 portion is preserved as DNA: 42 bases, with reading frame beginning at the first base. CDR1 and CDR2 are read off the germline V gene as KGHSH and LQKENI. V has 5 bases trimmed and J has 2 bases trimmed; junction bases matching no gene number 4.